Following are 4 T cell receptor beta chains from one sample sequenced in a study of control samples from healthy donors and cancer patients. This table comes from immunoSEQ multiplex PCR, and its TCRdb copy is limited to in-frame clones, with some not included. The table has some 120,000 clones, roughly 92% seen once. The source material was PBMCs. Receptors were obtained from a man aged 80 or over with head and neck cancer.

The rearrangement uses TRBV5-4 and TRBJ2-7; 9 positions agree with TRBD1. This CDR3 comprises 14 residues. J was trimmed by 2 bases and V by 9 bases; bases with no gene match: 9. Germline CDR1 is SGHNT and CDR2 is YYREEE (reference sequence). The CDR3 here is CATTDGTGTYEQYF. The CDR3 DNA follows: TGTGCCACCACGGATGGGACAGGGACCTACGAGCAGTACTTC.

The rearrangement uses TRBV30 and TRBJ2-6; TRBD1 matches at 8 bases. The V gene's germline CDR1 is GTSNPN and CDR2 SVGIG (reference sequence). V lost 5 bases to trimming and J lost 0 bases; unmatched junction nucleotides: 12. This CDR3 has 18 residues. In DNA, the CDR3 is TGTGCCTGGGGGACAGGTACCGCGAGTTTCTCTGGGGCCAACGTCCTGACTTTC. This gives the protein CAWGTGTASFSGANVLTF.

V is TRBV2 and J is TRBJ2-7, with D unresolved. CDR1 is SNHLY and CDR2 is FYNNEI in the germline V gene. The CDR3 contains 15 residues. V lost 3 bases, J lost 3 bases, and 15 bases lay in between. The CDR3 is CASSDPPTSLYEQYF. The CDR3 DNA reads TGTGCCAGCAGTGACCCACCGACCAGCCTCTACGAGCAGTACTTC.

The V and J genes are TRBV2 and TRBJ2-2; D not certain. Trimming took 3 bases from V and 1 from J, leaving 6 bases between them. The germline V gene has CDR1 SNHLY and CDR2 FYNNEI. The CDR3 is made up of 14 amino acids. The DNA for the CDR3 is TGTGCCAGCAGTGACGCAGGGAACACCGGGGAGCTGTTTTTT. Protein sequence: CASSDAGNTGELFF.